The entry below gives a single TCR beta chain sequence along with its context. Germline CDR1 SGHRS, CDR2 YFSETQ. V was pared by 0 bases and J by 6 bases, with 9 bases between. The CDR3 consists of 13 residues. Assay: immunoSEQ multiplex PCR; the TCRdb copy retains only in-frame clones and omits some. The sample yields about 270,000 clones, around nine tenths seen once. The data stem from a study of blood T cell repertoires in COVID-19. Study at large: The United States, Italy and Spain supplied acute and convalescent COVID-19 samples.

The chain is built from TRBV5-1 and TRBJ1-2; no clear D. The TCR sequence derives from a man aged 35-49 years with active or convalescent COVID-19. Sequencing was carried out using peripheral blood. CDR3 bases: TGCGCCAGCAGCTTGGGCAGCGGCGATGGCTACACCTTC. Its protein product is CASSLGSGDGYTF.